The 22 T cell receptor beta chains in this list originate from one sample, sequenced in a study of CD4 T cells in relation to SARS-CoV-2 and coronaviruses. CD4+ T cells from unexposed donors were obtained before the COVID-19 pandemic (2011-2018). The assay was immunoSEQ multiplex PCR, and TCRdb's table has in-frame clones only and misses some. The sample carries about 65,000 clones, about nine tenths recorded once. The sample was memory CD4+ T cells from PBMCs. The receptors stem from a human donor in good health.

The gene calls are TRBV19 and TRBJ1-2; 7 positions agree with TRBD1. The CDR3 is 18 amino acids. CDR1 is LNHDA, CDR2 SQIVND, per germline (reference sequence). Unmatched junction bases numbered 12, after V lost 0 bases and J lost 2 bases. For the CDR3, the DNA is TGTGCCAGTAGTATAGACATCCTCAGGACAGGCCCCAACTATGGCTACACCTTC. The encoded protein is CASSIDILRTGPNYGYTF.

The genes are TRBV11-2 and TRBJ2-3; D gene ambiguous. This CDR3 comprises 12 residues. V gave up 2 bases and J gave up 2 bases, with 2 bases separating them. Germline assignment: CDR1 SGHAT and CDR2 FQNNGV. The CDR3 reads CASSLITDTQYF. The CDR3 DNA follows: TGTGCCAGCAGCTTAATCACAGATACGCAGTATTTT.

V usage is TRBV24-1 and J usage is TRBJ2-7; 9 nucleotides align to TRBD1. The length of the CDR3 is 15 residues. The ends lost 3 bases at V and 6 bases at J; junction bases unmatched: 8. The V gene's germline CDR1 is KGHDR and CDR2 SFDVKD. The CDR3 is CATSDPGQGNFEQYF. The CDR3 coding sequence is TGTGCCACCAGTGATCCGGGACAGGGTAATTTCGAGCAGTACTTC.

The rearrangement links TRBV5-1 to TRBJ2-3; 10 positions match TRBD2. CDR3 length: 16 amino acids. V shed 4 bases and J 6 bases; nucleotides not matched to a gene: 11. The germline gives CDR1 SGHRS, CDR2 YFSETQ. CDR3 sequence: CASSRGLAGGHDTQYF. The CDR3 coding sequence is TGCGCCAGCAGCAGGGGGTTAGCGGGGGGCCACGATACGCAGTATTTT.

The chain is built from TRBV7-9 and TRBJ1-5; possibly TRBD1 for D (5 bases). CDR1 and CDR2 (germline): SEHNR, FQNEAQ (reference sequence). CDR3 length: 14 residues. The V end was cut by 1 base, the J end by 8 bases, with 12 bases between. The CDR3 sequence is CASSLGTMGEPQHF. The DNA of the CDR3 is TGTGCCAGCAGCTTAGGAACAATGGGGGAGCCCCAGCATTTT.

V gene TRBV5-1 combines with J gene TRBJ2-2; D unresolved. Germline V gives CDR1 SGHRS, CDR2 YFSETQ. The CDR3 spans 15 residues. V was clipped by 5 bases and J by 0 bases, with 11 bases between them. In nucleotides, the CDR3 is TGCGCCAGCAGGAGTGTGCCCGCGAACACCGGGGAGCTGTTTTTT. The encoded protein is CASRSVPANTGELFF.

This chain joins TRBV29-1 and TRBJ2-3, with D unclear. The germline V gene encodes CDR1 SQVTM and CDR2 ANQGSEA. V was cut by 6 bases and J by 2 bases, with 6 bases left in between. This CDR3 region has 11 residues. The CDR3, as DNA: TGCAGCGTCCTTTTCACAGATACGCAGTATTTT. This sequence encodes CSVLFTDTQYF.

This chain joins TRBV9 and TRBJ1-1; D is undetermined. The CDR3 has 13 residues. The germline CDR1 and CDR2 sequences are SGDLS and YYNGEE. The germline V and J ends were trimmed by 4 bases and 1 base, with 8 bases remaining between them. The CDR3 DNA reads as TGTGCCAGCAGCCCGACATGGAACACTGAAGCTTTCTTT. Encoded protein: CASSPTWNTEAFF.

The genes are TRBV6-5 and TRBJ1-3; TRBD1 might be the D (5 bases). From germline, CDR1 is MNHEY and CDR2 SVGAGI. The CDR3 contains 11 residues. The germline V and J ends were trimmed by 6 bases and 9 bases, with 9 bases remaining between them. The CDR3 nucleotides read TGTGCCAGCAGGTCGGGGGGCACCATATATTTT. Translated: CASRSGGTIYF.

This sequence joins TRBV19 and TRBJ1-5; maybe TRBD1 (6 bases). Germline V gene sequence: CDR1 LNHDA, CDR2 SQIVND (reference sequence). Trimming stripped 0 bases from V and 1 base from J, with 10 bases between. The CDR3 has 16 amino acids. CDR3 sequence: CASSIDRGMSNQPQHF. The CDR3 bases are TGTGCCAGTAGTATAGATAGGGGGATGAGCAATCAGCCCCAGCATTTT.

The chain employs TRBV6-5 and TRBJ2-2; 9 bases are shared with TRBD1. J gave up 4 bases and V 8 bases, and 8 bases lay outside the gene matches. The germline V gene encodes CDR1 MNHEY and CDR2 SVGAGI. The CDR3 has 15 amino acids. The CDR3 spells CASAINRGPTGELFF. The CDR3 DNA is TGTGCCAGCGCAATAAACAGGGGGCCCACCGGGGAGCTGTTTTTT.

The V and J genes are TRBV3-1 (or the pseudogene TRBV3-2) and TRBJ2-4, with unresolved D. The CDR3 has 14 amino acids. CDR1 and CDR2 (germline): LGHDT, YNNKEL (reference sequence). Trimming removed 1 base at V and 1 base at J, with 5 bases between. CDR3 DNA: TGTGCCAGCAGCCAAGGGCAGGCCAAAAACATTCAGTACTTC. As protein: CASSQGQAKNIQYF.

The chain uses TRBV19 and TRBJ2-3; the match to TRBD1 covers 9 bases. CDR3 length: 16 residues. The germline gives CDR1 LNHDA, CDR2 SQIVND (reference sequence). J was trimmed by 4 bases and V by 7 bases; bases with no gene match: 12. The CDR3 DNA reads as TGTGCCAGTAACCCCAGGACAGGGGCGGTTGCAGATACGCAGTATTTT. Protein sequence: CASNPRTGAVADTQYF.

The chain joins TRBV25-1 to TRBJ2-7; a weak D match, TRBD1 (6 bases). V was shortened by 4 bases and J by 3 bases, with 13 bases between the two germline ends. The germline gives CDR1 MGHDK, CDR2 SYGVNS. CDR3 length equals 14 residues. This CDR3 reads CASSGRDTVYEQYF. CDR3 bases: TGTGCCAGCAGTGGACGGGACACGGTCTACGAGCAGTACTTC.

The chain links TRBV5-4 to TRBJ1-4, with D unclear. Trimming pared 2 bases from V and 6 bases from J, leaving 11 bases between. Germline assignment: CDR1 SGHNT and CDR2 YYREEE (reference sequence). The CDR3 spans 14 residues. The CDR3 nucleotides are TGTGCCAGCAGCTTAGAGAGGGATGATGAAAAACTGTTTTTT. As protein: CASSLERDDEKLFF.

The V gene is TRBV27, the J gene TRBJ2-7, with 8 nucleotides matching TRBD2. CDR1 is MNHEY, CDR2 SMNVEV, per germline (reference sequence). J gave up 3 bases and V 4 bases, and 11 bases lay outside the gene matches. The CDR3 totals 16 residues. The CDR3 loop is CASSSPGRGGVYEQYF. DNA of the CDR3: TGTGCCAGCAGTTCCCCCGGCCGGGGGGGCGTCTACGAGCAGTACTTC.

The chain combines TRBV25-1 with TRBJ2-1; 13 nucleotides align to TRBD2. Germline-derived CDR1 and CDR2 are MGHDK and SYGVNS. Losses at the gene ends were 4 bases for V and 6 bases for J; bases not matched to a gene: 3. There are 15 residues in the CDR3. The CDR3 nucleotides are TGTGCCAGCAGTGGGCGACTAGCGGGGGGCAATGAGCAGTTCTTC. Its protein is CASSGRLAGGNEQFF.

The chain employs TRBV15 and TRBJ2-1, with 13 bases lining up with TRBD2. Germline-derived CDR1 and CDR2 are LNHNV and YYDKDF (reference sequence). This CDR3 contains 17 residues. The V and J ends lost 4 bases and 8 bases, in that order; junction bases with no gene match: 11. CDR3 in amino acids: CATSILISTSGRDEQFF. The DNA for the CDR3 is TGTGCCACCAGCATCCTGATCTCCACTAGCGGGAGGGATGAGCAGTTCTTC.

The sample holds a few counts of this clone. This chain uses TRBV7-3 with TRBJ2-7; D possibly corresponds to TRBD1 (6 bases). The CDR3 contains 16 residues. In germline, CDR1 is SGHTA, CDR2 FQGTGA. V was cut by 5 bases and J by 2 bases, with 19 bases left in between. As DNA, the CDR3 is TGTGCCAGCAGCACTAACCCCGGACAGTCAGCCTACGAGCAGTACTTC. Protein product: CASSTNPGQSAYEQYF. Full variable domain (missing parts from reference TRBV7-3 and TRBJ2-7): GAGVSQTPSNKVTEKGKYVELRCDPISGHTALYWYRQSLGQGPEFLIYFQGTGAADDSGLPNDRFFAVRPEGSVSTLKIQRTERGDSAVYLCASSTNPGQSAYEQYFGPGTRLTVT.

CDR3 protein: CASRATQETQYF. DNA for the CDR3: TGTGCCAGCAGGGCTACCCAAGAGACCCAGTACTTC. V is TRBV6-5 and J is TRBJ2-5; D uncertain. CDR1 and CDR2 from the germline V gene are MNHEY and SVGAGI. The CDR3 sequence is 12 residues long. V lost 6 bases, J lost 1 base, and 6 bases lay in between.

In its sample, this clone was seen once. CDR3 sequence reads: CASSQDPTGRSSTDTQYF. In nucleotides, the CDR3 is TGCGCCAGCAGCCAAGATCCCACGGGCAGGTCTAGCACAGATACGCAGTATTTT. This sequence joins TRBV4-1 and TRBJ2-3, with unresolved D. The CDR3 runs 18 residues. V lost 0 bases to trimming and J lost 0 bases, with 16 bases between them. The V gene's germline CDR1 is MGHRA and CDR2 YSYEKL.

This chain uses TRBV19 with TRBJ2-7; TRBD1 might be the D (6 bases). Trimming cost V 5 bases and J 0 bases, with 14 bases left between them. CDR1 is LNHDA, CDR2 SQIVND, per germline (reference sequence). The CDR3 is 15 amino acids. CDR3: CASSQRQVLSYEQYF. The DNA of the CDR3 is TGTGCCAGTAGTCAGCGACAGGTTCTCTCCTACGAGCAGTACTTC.